This T cell receptor beta chain was found in a study of PD-L1 blockade in urothelial cancer. The overall study: Administration of atezolizumab to patients began around 2014, at 1,200 mg intravenously every 3 weeks. Study-level results: Patients with below-median pretreatment blood clonality survived longer.

The time point: peripheral blood 6 weeks after treatment start. Assay: immunoSEQ multiplex PCR; the TCRdb copy retains only in-frame clones and omits some. The repertoire holds 29,000 or so clones, with approximately 81% as singletons. Details on this clone: Antigen specificity is unknown.

The specimen was PBMCs, collected around atezolizumab (anti-PD-L1) treatment. The receptor was isolated from a man aged 65-85 years with urothelial cancer.

Written as DNA, the CDR3 is TGTGCCAGCAGCTTAGGGGGGGGCGCCACTGAAGCTTTCTTT. It codes for CASSLGGGATEAFF. This rearrangement joins TRBV5-5 to TRBJ1-1, with D possibly being TRBD1 (6 bases). The CDR3 covers 14 residues. V was shortened by 2 bases and J by 4 bases, with 12 bases between the two germline ends. The germline V gene encodes CDR1 SGHKS and CDR2 YYEKEE (reference sequence).